The entry below gives a single T cell receptor (beta chain) sequence along with its context. The data originate from a study of Graves' ophthalmopathy and Graves' hyperthyroidism. RNA transcripts were the source from which TCR beta CDR3 regions were amplified. First-round RT-PCR employed HTBI primers, with a second-round multiplex PCR after it. MiXCR, applied by TCRdb to the multiplex PCR reads, yields one record per CDR3 protein. Of hundreds of thousands of distinct CDR3 sequences in the sample, roughly 39% were seen once. This TCR was sampled from an adult man with Graves' ophthalmopathy. The specimen was peripheral blood.

The CDR3 DNA sequence: TGTGCCAGCAGTGGGACAGGGATAAGGCAGCCCCAGCATTTT. Protein: CASSGTGIRQPQHF. This chain connects TRBV6-5 to TRBJ1-5; TRBD1 matches at 9 bases. The trim removed 5 bases at V and 7 bases at J, leaving 6 bases unmatched. CDR3 length equals 14 residues. Germline assignment: CDR1 MNHEY and CDR2 SVGAGI.